A selection of T cell receptor beta chains follows, all from one sample in a study of T-cell reconstitution after alpha-beta-depleted transplantation in children. TCRdb processed the PCR reads anew with MiXCR; each CDR3 protein has one entry. The table has around 480,000 distinct CDR3 sequences, approximately 32% seen once. Sequencing used PBMCs from the stem cell graft donor, obtained from the stem cell graft. These TCRs come from a human donor who donated a stem cell graft to a child with aplastic anemia. CDR3s include the opening cysteine and the closing phenylalanine or tryptophan. Fields, in order: clone size, V gene, D gene, J gene, CDR3 protein, CDR3 DNA. D genes are given only for firm matches. Size values are once, few and many counts, or a class for expanded clones, and some rows have none.

NA	TRBV30	NA	TRBJ2-1	CAWSVKGNEQFF	TGTGCCTGGAGTGTAAAGGGAAATGAGCAGTTCTTC
few	TRBV6-2/TRBV6-3	TRBD2	TRBJ2-7	CASSRPTSGSREQYF	TGTGCCAGCAGTCGCCCGACTAGCGGGAGCCGCGAGCAGTACTTC
few	TRBV6-2/TRBV6-3	TRBD2	TRBJ2-5	CASSYTGLAVETQYF	TGTGCCAGCAGTTACACGGGACTAGCGGTGGAGACCCAGTACTTC
NA	TRBV21-1	NA	TRBJ2-3	CASSKVGTSAMNTQYF	TGTGCCAGCAGCAAAGTAGGGACTAGCGCGATGAATACGCAGTATTTT
NA	TRBV10-1	NA	TRBJ1-1	CASSTGTNTEAFF	TGCGCCAGCAGTACTGGGACGAACACTGAAGCTTTCTTT
NA	TRBV7-8	NA	TRBJ2-7	CASSLVRGQQYF	TGTGCCAGCAGCTTAGTCAGGGGCCAGCAGTACTTC
NA	TRBV2	TRBD2	TRBJ2-1	CASSRTSGTTYIEQFF	TGTGCCAGCAGTCGGACTAGCGGGACCACCTACATTGAGCAGTTCTTC
NA	TRBV7-6	TRBD1	TRBJ2-7	CASSYSGQGYEQYF	TGTGCCAGCAGCTACTCGGGACAGGGCTACGAGCAGTACTTC
NA	TRBV11-2	NA	TRBJ2-1	CASGSARGLYNEQFF	TGTGCCAGCGGCTCCGCCAGGGGACTCTACAATGAGCAGTTCTTC
NA	TRBV12-3/TRBV12-4	NA	TRBJ1-1	CASSFQREAFF	TGTGCCAGCAGTTTCCAGAGAGAAGCTTTCTTT
NA	TRBV28	TRBD2	TRBJ2-7	CASGLGLAGDEQYF	TGTGCCAGCGGGTTGGGACTAGCGGGAGACGAGCAGTACTTC
many	TRBV6-2/TRBV6-3	TRBD2	TRBJ2-7	CASRSGGSYEQYF	TGTGCCAGCAGAAGCGGGGGCTCCTACGAGCAGTACTTC
NA	TRBV6-2/TRBV6-3	TRBD2	TRBJ2-1	CASSSSGHYNEQFF	TGTGCCAGCAGTTCTAGCGGGCATTACAATGAGCAGTTCTTC
NA	TRBV6-1	NA	TRBJ1-3	CASGPGGSGNTIYF	TGTGCCAGCGGCCCCGGGGGCTCTGGAAACACCATATATTTT
NA	TRBV27	NA	TRBJ1-5	CASSRQEPYTPQHF	TGTGCCAGCAGCCGGCAGGAGCCTTATACGCCCCAGCATTTT
NA	TRBV27	NA	TRBJ2-5	CASAYMGHETQYF	TGTGCCAGCGCGTACATGGGGCACGAGACCCAGTACTTC
few	TRBV5-1	TRBD1	TRBJ2-3	CASRNRGLDTDTQYF	TGCGCCAGCAGAAACAGGGGGCTTGACACAGATACGCAGTATTTT
NA	TRBV9	TRBD2	TRBJ2-3	CATPSGRAVTDTQYF	TGTGCCACTCCTAGCGGGAGGGCCGTAACAGATACGCAGTATTTT
few	TRBV12-3/TRBV12-4	TRBD1	TRBJ2-2	CASSGSGQGNTGELFF	TGTGCCAGCAGTGGGTCCGGACAGGGGAACACCGGGGAGCTGTTTTTT
NA	TRBV20-1	TRBD2	TRBJ2-1	CSARDPTSGDYNEQFF	TGCAGTGCTAGAGACCCGACTAGCGGGGACTACAATGAGCAGTTCTTC
many	TRBV6-1	NA	TRBJ1-5	CASRAGGNQPQHF	TGTGCCAGCAGAGCGGGGGGCAATCAGCCCCAGCATTTT
NA	TRBV27	NA	TRBJ2-7	CASSLRGSGTPSSYEQYF	TGTGCCAGCAGTTTAAGGGGGTCGGGGACCCCGAGCTCCTACGAGCAGTACTTC
NA	TRBV7-8	NA	TRBJ2-1	CASSLRGGGGSYNEQFF	TGTGCCAGCAGCTTACGGGGCGGAGGGGGCTCCTACAATGAGCAGTTCTTC
NA	TRBV4-3	TRBD2	TRBJ2-2	CASSQDPSGSGWGELFF	TGCGCCAGCAGCCAAGATCCCAGCGGGAGTGGGTGGGGGGAGCTGTTTTTT
NA	TRBV9	NA	TRBJ1-3	CASSVGGVGNTIYF	TGTGCCAGCAGCGTAGGAGGGGTCGGAAACACCATATATTTT
NA	TRBV7-9	NA	TRBJ1-2	CASSLSGGPNYGYTF	TGTGCCAGCAGCTTGTCTGGAGGGCCGAACTATGGCTACACCTTC
NA	TRBV20-1	TRBD1	TRBJ1-2	CSARVQNNRGSYGYTF	TGCAGTGCTAGAGTACAAAACAACAGGGGATCCTATGGCTACACCTTC
NA	TRBV4-2	TRBD2	TRBJ2-1	CASTPTSGNNEQFF	TGTGCCAGCACCCCGACTAGCGGTAACAATGAGCAGTTCTTC
NA	TRBV12-3/TRBV12-4	NA	TRBJ1-5	CASSLGARHQPQHF	TGTGCCAGCAGTTTGGGGGCGCGCCATCAGCCCCAGCATTTT
few	TRBV18	NA	TRBJ2-7	CASSPPRKPYEQYF	TGTGCCAGCTCACCTCCCCGTAAACCCTACGAGCAGTACTTC
NA	TRBV18	NA	TRBJ1-2	CASSPSRPTGLGYTF	TGTGCCAGCTCACCTTCTCGTCCAACGGGGCTTGGCTACACCTTC
NA	TRBV19	NA	TRBJ1-1	CASSIHTEAFF	TGTGCCAGTAGTATCCACACTGAAGCTTTCTTT